These 32 T cell receptor beta chains came from one sample sequenced in a study of prognosis after radiotherapy for stage I lung cancer. The study amplified the TCR beta CDR3 region from genomic DNA. This amplification was carried out by two rounds of multiplex PCR. First-round PCR, the initial amplification, used primers specific to each TRBV and TRBJ gene. TCRdb ran MiXCR on the multiplex PCR reads and lists one entry per CDR3 protein. The sample holds about 51,000 distinct CDR3 sequences, over 30% seen once. Sequenced material: PBMCs, taken before or after stereotactic body radiation therapy (not recorded which). These receptors all stem from a donor aged 50 or older with non-small cell lung cancer.

This rearrangement joins TRBV19 to TRBJ1-5; 8 nucleotides align to TRBD1. The CDR3 is 15 amino acids. With V trimmed by 1 base and J by 6 bases, 5 bases remained unmatched. Germline V gene sequence: CDR1 LNHDA, CDR2 SQIVND (reference sequence). The CDR3 spells CASSIARGLSQPQHF. CDR3 sequence (DNA): TGTGCCAGTAGTATAGCCAGGGGGCTTAGTCAGCCCCAGCATTTT. The full variable domain, its missing parts supplied by reference TRBV19 and TRBJ1-5, is DGGITQSPKYLFRKEGQNVTLSCEQNLNHDAMYWYRQDPGQGLRLIYYSQIVNDFQKGDIAEGYSVSREKKESFPLTVTSAQKNPTAFYLCASSIARGLSQPQHFGDGTRLSIL.

This clonotype was seen repeatedly, ten times or more. The V and J genes are TRBV27 and TRBJ1-2, with D tentatively TRBD1 (5 bases). Germline-derived CDR1 and CDR2 are MNHEY and SMNVEV (reference sequence). Trimming left V 3 bases short and J 8 bases short, with 16 bases between. This CDR3 region has 14 residues. The CDR3 spells CASSFKGQGEGYTF. The CDR3 bases are TGTGCCAGCAGTTTTAAGGGGCAGGGTGAAGGCTACACCTTC.

This clonotype was counted at least ten times. This chain uses TRBV20-1 with TRBJ1-2; D call uncertain. The germline V gene encodes CDR1 DFQATT and CDR2 SNEGSKA (reference sequence). V gave up 3 bases and J gave up 0 bases, with 17 bases separating them. The length of the CDR3 is 16 residues. CDR3 protein: CSARSSPRTTNYGYTF. In DNA, the CDR3 is TGCAGTGCTAGGTCCAGCCCGCGGACGACTAACTATGGCTACACCTTC.

With respect to this clonotype: One junction end disagrees with the germline gene, perhaps due to a read error. The chain combines TRBV5-1 with TRBJ2-2, with 7 bases aligning to TRBD2. This CDR3 has 16 residues. The germline V gene encodes CDR1 SGHRS and CDR2 YFSETQ. The CDR3 coding sequence is TGCACCAGCAGCACTGGATCGGGAGGCCTAGGCGGGGAGCTGTTTTTT. It encodes CTSSTGSGGLGGELFF.

CDR3 protein: CASGPTFLGDQFF. CDR3 DNA: TGTGCTAGTGGCCCGACATTCTTGGGGGATCAGTTCTTC. This chain connects TRBV12-5 to TRBJ2-1, with D perhaps being TRBD1 or TRBD2 (5 bases each). The CDR3 contains 13 residues. V dropped 6 bases and J dropped 13 bases, with 19 bases sitting between them. CDR1 is LGHNT and CDR2 is FRNRAP in the germline V gene.

This clonotype was seen at least ten times. This sequence joins TRBV6-5 and TRBJ2-3; D gene unclear. V dropped 2 bases and J dropped 2 bases, with 8 bases sitting between them. The CDR3 covers 14 residues. Looked up from germline, CDR1 is MNHEY and CDR2 is SVGAGI. As DNA, the CDR3 is TGTGCCAGCAGTTACGAGCCAAACACAGATACGCAGTATTTT. This translates into CASSYEPNTDTQYF.

This clonotype was seen at least ten times. The rearrangement joins TRBV4-1 to TRBJ1-1; TRBD1 matches 8 bases. The ends lost 1 base at V and 12 bases at J; junction bases unmatched: 16. CDR3 length: 16 amino acids. Germline V gene lookup returns CDR1 MGHRA and CDR2 YSYEKL. CDR3 coding DNA: TGCGCCAGCAGCCAAGCCGCTACCCAGGGGGCATTCCTATCTTTCTTT. Its translation is CASSQAATQGAFLSFF.

This clonotype was picked up a small number of times. Since a much larger clone is just one base distant, this may be a read error. CDR3 bases: TGTGCCAGCAGCTTGGATCCCCGTGGGGGCTACACCTTC. Translation: CASSLDPRGGYTF. The chain has TRBV5-6 and TRBJ1-2; D gene ambiguous. The CDR3 runs 13 residues. The germline V and J ends were trimmed by 0 bases and 8 bases, with 11 bases remaining between them. Germline loops: CDR1 SGHDT, CDR2 YYEEEE.

This clonotype was seen repeatedly, ten times or more. V is TRBV18 and J is TRBJ2-7; no definite D call. CDR3 length: 14 amino acids. The germline V and J ends were trimmed by 2 bases and 2 bases, with 10 bases remaining between them. Germline V gene lookup returns CDR1 KGHSH and CDR2 LQKENI. The CDR3, as DNA: TGTGCCAGCTCACCAGGTGACTTACCCTACGAGCAGTACTTC. It yields the protein CASSPGDLPYEQYF.

This clonotype occurred many times. This sequence joins TRBV5-6 and TRBJ2-5; 12 bases fit TRBD2. The V gene's germline CDR1 is SGHDT and CDR2 YYEEEE. This CDR3 region has 17 residues. J was trimmed by 5 bases and V by 0 bases; bases with no gene match: 8. DNA of the CDR3: TGTGCCAGCAGCTTGGGGCTAGCGGGAGGGCCGGGGGAGACCCAGTACTTC. This sequence encodes CASSLGLAGGPGETQYF.

This clonotype was recorded many times. This chain joins TRBV6-1 and TRBJ2-4, with D maybe TRBD2 (6 bases). Germline V gives CDR1 MNHNS, CDR2 SASEGT. Trimming took 6 bases from V and 0 from J, leaving 9 bases between them. The length of the CDR3 is 14 residues. CDR3 region: CASRVGGAKNIQYF. The DNA of the CDR3 is TGTGCCAGCAGGGTCGGGGGAGCCAAAAACATTCAGTACTTC.

Points on this clonotype: This sequence is one base from a far larger clone and is likely a read error. This chain connects TRBV6-9 to TRBJ2-1; D gene ambiguous. Per the germline V gene, CDR1 is MNHGY and CDR2 is SVAAGI. There are 16 residues in the CDR3. The V end lost 6 bases, the J end lost 5 bases, and 20 bases lay between the germline ends. CDR3 bases: TGTGCCAGCAGCCCGAAGTTCGTGTTTCGTAACAATGAGCAGTTCTTC. Translated: CASSPKFVFRNNEQFF.

This sequence joins TRBV5-1 and TRBJ1-1; tentatively, D is TRBD1 (5 bases). V was trimmed by 5 bases and J by 2 bases, leaving 13 bases between them. The length of the CDR3 is 14 residues. CDR1 is SGHRS and CDR2 is YFSETQ in the germline V gene. The CDR3 is CASRSGTANTEAFF. CDR3 bases: TGCGCCAGCAGAAGCGGGACGGCAAACACTGAAGCTTTCTTT.

This sequence joins TRBV6-2 or TRBV6-3 and TRBJ1-2, with 9 bases identical to TRBD1. There are 14 residues in the CDR3. V lost 6 bases, J lost 5 bases, and 7 bases stayed unmatched. Germline CDR1 is MNHEY and CDR2 is SVGEGT. This chain's CDR3 is CASSQGQGRYGYTF. In nucleotides, the CDR3 is TGTGCCAGCAGCCAAGGACAGGGGAGGTATGGCTACACCTTC.

This clonotype was counted a few times. Since a far larger clone is one base different, this is likely a read error. V and J are TRBV6-2 or TRBV6-3 and TRBJ2-7; 12 nucleotides agree with TRBD2. The junction had 7 bases not matched to a gene; V was cut back by 7 bases and J by 3 bases. Germline CDR1 is MNHEY and CDR2 is SVGEGT. The CDR3 covers 15 residues. CDR3 DNA sequence: TGTGCCAGCATGCCACTAGCGGGAGGAATCTACGAGCAGTACTTC. Encoded protein: CASMPLAGGIYEQYF.

This clonotype was observed a single time. The CDR3 DNA sequence: TGTGCCAGCGGACCACCGCCGGGGGCTTTCTTT. Translating gives CASGPPPGAFF. The chain couples TRBV6-2 or TRBV6-3 to TRBJ1-1, with D unclear. V lost 8 bases to trimming and J lost 11 bases, with 15 bases between them. This CDR3 is built from 11 residues. Germline V lookup: CDR1 MNHEY, CDR2 SVGEGT.

This clonotype was seen a single time. It differs at one base from a far larger clone, so likely a read error. J is TRBJ1-6 and V is TRBV6-5; D is unclear. This CDR3 spans 16 amino acids. Trimming took 6 bases from V and 5 from J, leaving 17 bases between them. CDR1 is MNHEY, CDR2 SVGAGI, per germline. The CDR3: CASRGSQRNDNSPLHF. In nucleotides, the CDR3 is TGTGCCAGCAGAGGTTCCCAACGAAATGATAATTCACCCCTCCACTTT.

This clonotype was detected ten times or more. This chain links TRBV28 with TRBJ1-1; D is unresolved. Germline CDR1 is MDHEN and CDR2 is SYDVKM. V dropped 6 bases and J dropped 1 base, with 9 bases sitting between them. This CDR3 has 13 residues. Here the CDR3 DNA reads TGTGCCAGCAGCCCCCCAAGGAACACTGAAGCTTTCTTT. The encoded protein is CASSPPRNTEAFF.

In the case of this clonotype: A much larger clone is a single base away; this may be a read error. The chain joins TRBV20-1 to TRBJ2-7; weak D call: TRBD2 (6 bases). This CDR3 is 13 amino acids long. V lost 6 bases to trimming and J lost 2 bases, with 14 bases between them. Per the germline V gene, CDR1 is DFQATT and CDR2 is SNEGSKA (reference sequence). CDR3 DNA sequence: TGCAGTGCCGGTGGGGACTCAACCTACGAGCAGTACTTC. It codes for CSAGGDSTYEQYF.

The chain uses TRBV27 and TRBJ2-7, with 8 bases matching TRBD1. The V and J ends lost 2 bases and 2 bases, in that order; junction bases with no gene match: 5. The germline CDR1 and CDR2 sequences are MNHEY and SMNVEV (reference sequence). The CDR3 has 15 amino acids. The CDR3 loop is CASSLEGTGPYEQYF. The CDR3, as DNA: TGTGCCAGCAGTTTAGAGGGGACAGGTCCCTACGAGCAGTACTTC.

Comment on this clonotype: An end of the junction does not agree with germline; a read error may underlie this. V gene TRBV7-2 combines with J gene TRBJ2-7; possibly TRBD1 for D (5 bases). This CDR3 contains 12 residues. The germline CDR1 and CDR2 sequences are SGHTA and FQGNSA. The CDR3 loop reads CASSSTAYEQHF. The CDR3, as DNA: TGTGCCAGCAGCTCGACAGCATACGAGCAGCACTTC.

Turning to this clonotype: Germline is not matched at one junction end, which may reflect a read error. The V call is TRBV5-1, the J call TRBJ1-6, with no clear D. The CDR3 sequence is 16 residues long. The germline gives CDR1 SGHRS, CDR2 YFSETQ. CDR3 protein: CASSGEGTPYSSPLHF. The CDR3 bases are TGCGCCAGCAGCGGCGAGGGTACACCCTATAGTTCACCCCTCCACTTT.

Ten or more counts support this clonotype. The chain uses TRBV6-4 and TRBJ1-5, with D unclear. In germline, CDR1 is MRHNA, CDR2 SNTAGT. V was trimmed by 0 bases and J by 3 bases, leaving 12 bases between them. This CDR3 spans 16 amino acids. CDR3 protein: CASSDSKGRNNQPQHF. The CDR3 DNA follows: TGTGCCAGCAGTGACTCTAAGGGCCGGAACAATCAGCCCCAGCATTTT.

Comment on this clonotype: A far larger clone is one base from this, pointing to a likely read error. This chain uses TRBV7-9 with TRBJ2-7, with 7 bases lining up with TRBD2. This CDR3 contains 17 residues. The germline gives CDR1 SEHNR, CDR2 FQNEAQ (reference sequence). CDR3 DNA: TGTGCCAGTCGCTACCTATCCTGGCGGGGGAGCTCCTACGATCAGTACTTC. Translating gives CASRYLSWRGSSYDQYF.

The chain carries TRBV5-6 and TRBJ2-5; D ambiguous. CDR1 is SGHDT and CDR2 is YYEEEE in the germline V gene. This CDR3 is built from 14 residues. V was clipped by 4 bases and J by 1 base, with 11 bases between them. CDR3 coding DNA: TGTGCCAGCAGCCTTCTAGGGCGCCAAGAGACCCAGTACTTC. Translating it yields CASSLLGRQETQYF. Supplemented by reference TRBV5-6 and TRBJ2-5, the full variable domain reads DAGVTQSPTHLIKTRGQQVTLRCSPKSGHDTVSWYQQALGQGPQFIFQYYEEEERQRGNFPDRFSGHQFPNYSSELNVNALLLGDSALYLCASSLLGRQETQYFGPGTRLLVL.

In this sample, this clonotype turned up many times. The gene calls are TRBV18 and TRBJ1-2, with unresolved D. The germline V gene has CDR1 KGHSH and CDR2 LQKENI. Trimming cost V 6 bases and J 8 bases, with 13 bases left between them. CDR3 length equals 12 residues. This CDR3 is CASSYGLGGYTF. CDR3 bases: TGTGCCAGCTCCTACGGGCTCGGGGGCTACACCTTC.

This clonotype has more than one count but fewer than ten. A much bigger clone sits one base away, suggesting this may be a read error. This chain joins TRBV20-1 and TRBJ2-7, with D hard to call. Germline CDR1 reads DFQATT; CDR2 reads SNEGSKA (reference sequence). V shed 1 base and J shed 6 bases, with 7 bases lying between them. This CDR3 has 11 residues. As DNA, the CDR3 is TGCAGTGCTAGAGTCAGCTGCGAGCAGTACTTC. The encoded protein is CSARVSCEQYF.

This clonotype was detected only a few times. A much larger clonotype is one base distant, so this may be a read error. The chain joins TRBV19 to TRBJ2-3; no firm D call. The CDR3 length is 14 residues. V gave up 10 bases and J gave up 2 bases, with 16 bases separating them. The germline CDR1 and CDR2 sequences are LNHDA and SQIVND (reference sequence). The chain's CDR3 is CATSDGRVTDTQYF. The CDR3 DNA reads TGTGCCACATCCGATGGTAGAGTCACAGATACGCAGTATTTT. The full variable domain, its missing parts supplied by reference TRBV19 and TRBJ2-3, is DGGITQSPKYLFRKEGQNVTLSCEQNLNHDAMYWYRQDPGQGLRLIYYSQIVNDFQKGDIAEGYSVSREKKESFPLTVTSAQKNPTAFYLCATSDGRVTDTQYFGPGTRLTVL.

Many counts were recorded for this clonotype. The gene calls are TRBV6-1 and TRBJ1-5; TRBD1 matches 8 bases. The germline V gene encodes CDR1 MNHNS and CDR2 SASEGT. Trimming at V came to 5 bases and at J to 0 bases, leaving 15 bases not matched to a gene. CDR3 length: 19 residues. The CDR3 is CASSPLGQGYPYSNQPQHF. The CDR3 coding sequence is TGTGCCAGCAGTCCCTTAGGACAGGGCTACCCATATAGCAATCAGCCCCAGCATTTT.

In regard to this clonotype: A much larger clone differs from this one at a single base, so this may be a read error. This chain joins TRBV5-8 and TRBJ2-5; TRBD2 is a possible D gene (5 bases). CDR1 is SGHTS, CDR2 YDEGEE, per germline. This CDR3 is 13 amino acids long. CDR3 residues: CANSSGVQETQYF. In nucleotides, the CDR3 is TGTGCCAACAGCTCCGGGGTCCAAGAGACCCAGTACTTC.

J is TRBJ2-7 and V is TRBV5-6, with D possibly TRBD1 on 6 matching bases. This CDR3 is 15 amino acids long. V was pared by 6 bases and J by 4 bases, with 20 bases between. Germline CDR1 and CDR2: SGHDT and YYEEEE. This CDR3 is CASISLRRGTYEQYF. The CDR3 DNA reads as TGTGCCAGCATTTCCCTCCGTAGGGGGACGTACGAGCAGTACTTC.

This clonotype was counted ten times or more. V usage is TRBV3-1 and J usage is TRBJ2-1; D remains ambiguous. CDR3 length equals 13 residues. Germline CDR1 reads LGHDT; CDR2 reads YNNKEL (reference sequence). V was cut by 0 bases and J by 6 bases, with 6 bases left in between. The CDR3 bases are TGTGCCAGCAGCCAAGATCGCCCCAATGAGCAGTTCTTC. Translating it yields CASSQDRPNEQFF.